The present TCR beta chain was sequenced within a study of T-cell memory formation after mild COVID-19. From the 5' RACE reads, TCRdb called clonotypes with MiXCR, one entry per CDR3 protein. The sample carries about 210,000 distinct CDR3 sequences, around 26% recorded once. This CDR3 contains 14 residues. Germline V gene data show CDR1 as LNHNV and CDR2 as YYDKDF (reference sequence). Trimming shortened V by 4 bases and J by 6 bases, and 13 bases separated the two germline ends. Sample: PBMCs or a T cell subset sorted from them (not recorded which). This clonotype was sampled from an adult woman who had mild COVID-19 (a few samples of this study predate the infection). Cell type and time point are not known. This sequence joins TRBV15 and TRBJ2-1, with D possibly called TRBD1 or TRBD2 (5 bases each). The CDR3 protein is CATSKGQGVNEQFF. The CDR3 nucleotides are TGTGCCACCAGCAAGGGGCAGGGAGTCAATGAGCAGTTCTTC.